These 20 T cell receptor beta chains were sequenced from one sample in a study of read filtering for tumor transcriptome and immune sequencing. Molecular barcoded adaptors covering alpha/delta and beta/gamma chains were used on approximately 400 ng RNA. TCRdb passed the reads through MiXCR, listing each CDR3 protein once. The sample includes about 40,000 distinct CDR3 sequences, roughly 12% of them seen just once. Material for sequencing was a population of CD138-negative cells sorted from bone marrow. All receptors come from a donor aged 40 or older with multiple myeloma.

This clonotype occurred many times. This rearrangement joins TRBV29-1 to TRBJ2-7; the D gene is possibly TRBD1 (6 bases). Germline lookup yields CDR1 SQVTM and CDR2 ANQGSEA. This CDR3 is built from 14 residues. V gave up 7 bases and J gave up 7 bases, with 23 bases separating them. DNA for the CDR3: TGCAGCGGGGGGAATGTGGACAGCCCAAAGGAGCAGTACTTC. It codes for CSGGNVDSPKEQYF.

This clonotype was counted ten times or more. This chain connects TRBV11-2 to TRBJ2-2, with D possibly matching TRBD1 (6 bases). The CDR3 runs to 15 residues. Germline-derived CDR1 and CDR2 are SGHAT and FQNNGV. V lost 5 bases, J lost 4 bases, and 14 bases lay in between. The CDR3 DNA reads as TGTGCCAGCAGCCGAATGACAGGCTTCACCGGGGAGCTGTTTTTT. Amino acids: CASSRMTGFTGELFF.

Only a few counts were recorded for this clonotype. The rearrangement uses TRBV11-2 and TRBJ2-7; no clear D gene. The tail of the sequence fits TRBJ2-1 better, so the J call may be wrong. Germline V CDR1 and CDR2: SGHAT, FQNNGV. The length of the CDR3 is 14 residues. The CDR3 region has the DNA TGTGCCAGCAGCTTACCGGACGCCGGCTACGAGCAGTTCTTC. Translating it yields CASSLPDAGYEQFF.

The rearrangement links TRBV5-1 to TRBJ2-1; either TRBD1 or TRBD2 may fit D (5 bases each). V was clipped by 0 bases and J by 8 bases, with 9 bases between them. The V gene's germline CDR1 is SGHRS and CDR2 YFSETQ. The CDR3 covers 13 residues. CDR3 bases: TGCGCCAGCAGCTTGGGGGGGAGCGATGAGCAGTTCTTC. It codes for CASSLGGSDEQFF.

This clonotype was counted ten times or more. V and J are TRBV5-1 and TRBJ2-1; weak D call: TRBD1 (6 bases). Trimming left V 2 bases short and J 4 bases short, with 13 bases between. Germline V lookup: CDR1 SGHRS, CDR2 YFSETQ. The CDR3 has 15 residues. For the CDR3, the DNA is TGCGCCAGCAGCTTAAGACAGGCCCCTTACAATGAGCAGTTCTTC. Amino acids: CASSLRQAPYNEQFF.

This clonotype was seen more than once but under ten times. A far larger clone lies a single base away; this is likely a read error. CDR3 region: CACSLGQGDNEQFF. As DNA, the CDR3 is TGTGCCTGCAGCTTAGGCCAGGGAGACAATGAGCAGTTCTTC. The chain is built from TRBV7-2 and TRBJ2-1; D may match TRBD1 or TRBD2 (5 bases each). There are 14 residues in the CDR3. Looked up from germline, CDR1 is SGHTA and CDR2 is FQGNSA. The entire variable domain, with the rest obtained from reference TRBV7-2 and TRBJ2-1, is as follows: GAGVSQSPSNKVTEKGKDVELRCDPISGHTALYWYRQSLGQGLEFLIYFQGNSAPDKSGLPSDRFSAERTGGSVSTLTIQRTQQEDSAVYLCACSLGQGDNEQFFGPGTRLTVL.

This clonotype was detected ten times or more. The chain employs TRBV7-9 and TRBJ1-1; TRBD1 might be the D (6 bases). Looked up from germline, CDR1 is SEHNR and CDR2 is FQNEAQ (reference sequence). With 5 bases removed from V and 7 bases from J, the gap between germline ends came to 8 bases. CDR3 length: 11 residues. The CDR3 reads CASSRGREAFF. Here the CDR3 DNA reads TGTGCCAGCAGCCGGGGGCGTGAAGCTTTCTTT.

This clonotype showed up just once. This rearrangement joins TRBV3-1 to TRBJ1-1; 8 positions match TRBD1. From germline, CDR1 is LGHDT and CDR2 YNNKEL (reference sequence). The CDR3 is 16 amino acids. The V gene end was trimmed by 1 base and the J gene end by 6 bases; junction bases not matched to a gene: 10. CDR3 residues: CASSQGGQVRRAEAFF. CDR3 DNA: TGTGCCAGCAGCCAAGGGGGACAGGTTCGAAGGGCTGAAGCTTTCTTT.

For this clonotype: Being one base from a much bigger clone, this may be a read error. This rearrangement joins TRBV12-3 or TRBV12-4 to TRBJ1-4; D ambiguous. The better agreement between TRBJ1-5 and the DNA end casts doubt on the J call. The CDR3 covers 13 residues. The CDR3 DNA reads as TGTGCCAGCAGTTTCGCCTCAGTGATTACGCAGCATTTT. Translated, it gives CASSFASVITQHF.

In this sample, this clonotype turned up many times. This sequence joins TRBV6-5 and TRBJ2-2; TRBD1 aligns across 10 bases. The junction had 10 bases not matched to a gene; V was cut back by 6 bases and J by 3 bases. The CDR3 is 17 amino acids. The germline CDR1 and CDR2 sequences are MNHEY and SVGAGI. For the CDR3, the DNA is TGTGCCAGCAGCCCCTCCGGGACAGGGGACCACACCGGGGAGCTGTTTTTT. Translated: CASSPSGTGDHTGELFF.

At least ten counts were recorded for this clonotype. The chain carries TRBV20-1 and TRBJ1-1; D may be TRBD1 (5 bases). Between the trimmed V and J ends, which lost 3 bases and 10 bases, there was a span of 12 bases. The CDR3 covers 11 residues. Germline loops: CDR1 DFQATT, CDR2 SNEGSKA (reference sequence). The CDR3 nucleotides read TGCAGTGCTAGCTGGGGGTGGGGAGCTTTCTTT. This gives the protein CSASWGWGAFF.

Concerning this clonotype itself: As the CDR3 is not closed by the conserved phenylalanine or tryptophan, this likely results from a read error. The rearrangement joins TRBV11-2 to TRBJ2-5; D is unresolved. The CDR3 contains 11 residues. Germline assignment: CDR1 SGHAT and CDR2 FQNNGV. The CDR3 reads CASSPQGTQYL. The CDR3 bases are TGTGCCAGCAGCCCCCAAGGGACCCAGTACCTC.

This clonotype was found many times. The CDR3 DNA reads TGTGCCAGCAGTTACTCACGCTCCCCACCAACTAATGAAAAACTGTTTTTT. Protein sequence: CASSYSRSPPTNEKLFF. The chain has TRBV6-5 and TRBJ1-4; D is unresolved. The CDR3 consists of 17 residues. The V end was cut by 0 bases, the J end by 0 bases, with 11 bases between. Germline CDR1 and CDR2: MNHEY and SVGAGI.

This clonotype was seen many times. The chain uses TRBV11-2 and TRBJ2-5; D not resolved. Deletions cut 5 bases from V and 0 bases from J, with 1 base between. CDR1 and CDR2 from the germline V gene are SGHAT and FQNNGV. The length of the CDR3 is 11 residues. The CDR3 nucleotides are TGTGCCAGCAGCAACCAAGAGACCCAGTACTTC. Encoded protein: CASSNQETQYF.

This clonotype was picked up many times. This chain links TRBV5-5 with TRBJ2-1; no clear D. CDR1 is SGHKS and CDR2 is YYEKEE in the germline V gene (reference sequence). The CDR3 consists of 16 residues. Deletions cut 4 bases from V and 6 bases from J, with 20 bases between. The CDR3 loop reads CASSPHGGSPFNEQFF. The CDR3 DNA reads TGTGCCAGCAGCCCCCATGGTGGGTCCCCCTTCAATGAGCAGTTCTTC.

V and J are TRBV6-6 and TRBJ2-1, with D perhaps matching TRBD2 (5 bases). CDR1 MNHNY and CDR2 SVGAGI come from the germline V gene (reference sequence). The V and J ends lost 5 bases and 9 bases respectively, with 17 bases between them. The CDR3 covers 14 residues. The CDR3 DNA sequence: TGTGCCAGCAGTATACTAGATCGTCGAGGTGAGCAGTTCTTC. Translated, it gives CASSILDRRGEQFF.

This clonotype has a count of ten or more. The gene calls are TRBV6-5 and TRBJ2-5; D is uncertain. CDR1 and CDR2 from the germline V gene are MNHEY and SVGAGI. CDR3 length: 13 residues. The V gene lost 0 bases and the J gene lost 5 bases, with 7 bases spanning the gap. CDR3 residues: CASSYSDVETQYF. The CDR3 DNA sequence: TGTGCCAGCAGTTACTCGGACGTTGAGACCCAGTACTTC.

This clonotype came up many times. The rearrangement uses TRBV12-3 or TRBV12-4 and TRBJ1-4; 9 positions match TRBD1. This CDR3 spans 14 amino acids. J lost 6 bases, V lost 5 bases, and 4 bases had no gene match. The CDR3 reads CASSLRQGDEKLFF. In nucleotides, the CDR3 is TGTGCCAGCAGTCTACGACAGGGGGATGAAAAACTGTTTTTT.

This clonotype was recorded many times. V gene TRBV20-1 combines with J gene TRBJ2-1, with 13 bases aligning to TRBD2. The V segment lost 5 bases and the J segment 4 bases; nucleotides outside the gene matches: 5. The CDR3 consists of 15 residues. Per the germline V gene, CDR1 is DFQATT and CDR2 is SNEGSKA (reference sequence). CDR3 bases: TGCAGTGCTCCGAGACTAGCGGGGGGATACAATGAGCAGTTCTTC. Its translation is CSAPRLAGGYNEQFF.

This clonotype was picked up many times. The germline gene is not matched at one end of the junction; a read error may be the cause. The chain carries TRBV28 and TRBJ1-1; D uncertain. The CDR3 loop spans 12 amino acids. The germline gives CDR1 MDHEN, CDR2 SYDVKM. The CDR3 bases are TGTGCCAGCACCGTCGACGGCACTGAAGCCTTCTTT. Protein sequence: CASTVDGTEAFF. The complete variable domain, with remaining parts taken from reference TRBV28 and TRBJ1-1, reads DVKVTQSSRYLVKRTGEKVFLECVQDMDHENMFWYRQDPGLGLRLIYFSYDVKMKEKGDIPEGYSVSREKKERFSLILESASTNQTSMYLCASTVDGTEAFFGQGTRLTVV.